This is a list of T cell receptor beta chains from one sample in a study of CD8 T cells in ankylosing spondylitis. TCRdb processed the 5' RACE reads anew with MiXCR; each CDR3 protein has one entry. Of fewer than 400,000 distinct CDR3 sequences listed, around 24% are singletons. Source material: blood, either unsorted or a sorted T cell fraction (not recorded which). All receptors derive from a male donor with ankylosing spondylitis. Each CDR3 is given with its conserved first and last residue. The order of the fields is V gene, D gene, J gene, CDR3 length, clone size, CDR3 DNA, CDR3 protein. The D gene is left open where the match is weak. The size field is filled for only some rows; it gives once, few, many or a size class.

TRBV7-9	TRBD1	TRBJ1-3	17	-	TGTGCCAGCAGCCCAGGGACAGGGGGAAGATCTGGAAACACCATATATTTT	CASSPGTGGRSGNTIYF
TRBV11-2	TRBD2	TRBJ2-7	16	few	TGTGCCAGCAGCCAACATTTGGGGACTAGCGGGATGGAGCAGTACTTC	CASSQHLGTSGMEQYF
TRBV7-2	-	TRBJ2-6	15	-	TGTGCCAGCAGCACGACTGCGTCTGGGGCCAACGTCCTGACTTTC	CASSTTASGANVLTF
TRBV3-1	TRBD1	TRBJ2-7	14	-	TGTGCCAGCACCATCGGACAGGGTTACTACGAGCAGTACTTC	CASTIGQGYYEQYF
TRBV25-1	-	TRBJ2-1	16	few	TGTGCCAGCAGTGAATGGCGGCTTAACTCCTACAATGAGCAGTTCTTC	CASSEWRLNSYNEQFF
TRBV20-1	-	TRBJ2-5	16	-	TGCAGTGCCGTCCCGGGACAAGGGCCGACTAAAGAGACCCAGTACTTC	CSAVPGQGPTKETQYF
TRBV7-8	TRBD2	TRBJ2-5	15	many	TGTGCCAGCAATCTCGGACTAGCGGGAAGTGAGACCCAGTACTTC	CASNLGLAGSETQYF
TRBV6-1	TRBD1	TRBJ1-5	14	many	TGTGCCAGCAGTAAAGACAGGGAAAATCAGCCCCAGCATTTT	CASSKDRENQPQHF
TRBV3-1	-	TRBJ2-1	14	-	TGTGCCAGCAGCCAAGGGCTAACGCACAATGAGCAGTTCTTC	CASSQGLTHNEQFF
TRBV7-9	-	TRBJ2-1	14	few	TGTGCCAGCAGCTTTTATTTGGGGTACAATGAGCAGTTCTTC	CASSFYLGYNEQFF
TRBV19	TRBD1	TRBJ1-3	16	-	TGTGCCAGTTCCCGAGAGACAGGGACGGCTGGAAACACCATATATTTT	CASSRETGTAGNTIYF
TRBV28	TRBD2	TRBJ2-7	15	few	TGTGCCAGCAGTTTGCCGACTAGCGGAGCTCGGGAGCAGTACTTC	CASSLPTSGAREQYF
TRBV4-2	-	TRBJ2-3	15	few	TGTGCCAGCAGCCAAGATGGGACCAGTGGAGATACGCAGTATTTT	CASSQDGTSGDTQYF
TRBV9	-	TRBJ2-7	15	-	TGTGCCAGCAGCGTAGGACCAGCAAGGGGCTACGAGCAGTACTTC	CASSVGPARGYEQYF
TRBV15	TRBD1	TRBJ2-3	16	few	TGTGCCACCAGCAGGGCCGGGACAGCCCCTTCGGATACGCAGTATTTT	CATSRAGTAPSDTQYF
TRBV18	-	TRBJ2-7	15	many	TGTGCCAGCTCGACACGGGTCGCCCGCACCTACGAGCAGTACTTC	CASSTRVARTYEQYF
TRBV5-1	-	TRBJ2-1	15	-	TGCGCCAGCAGCCGAATGGTAGGATCGGTAAATGAGCAGTTCTTC	CASSRMVGSVNEQFF
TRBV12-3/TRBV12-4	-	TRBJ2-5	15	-	TGTGCCAGCAGTCATCCCGGGACGGTGGATGGGACCCAGTACTTC	CASSHPGTVDGTQYF
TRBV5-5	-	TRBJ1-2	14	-	TGTGCCAGCAGCTTGGATATGGGCCCCTATGGCTACACCTTC	CASSLDMGPYGYTF
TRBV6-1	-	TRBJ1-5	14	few	TGTGCCAGCAGGCGGGACACTAGCAATCAGCCCCAGCATTTT	CASRRDTSNQPQHF
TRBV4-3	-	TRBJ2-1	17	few	TGCGCCAGCAGCCTCCGGTATGGTGTCGGGAATTACAATGAGCAGTTCTTC	CASSLRYGVGNYNEQFF
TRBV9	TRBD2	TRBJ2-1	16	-	TGTGCCAGCAGCGAGATCCTAGCGGGATCCTACAATGAGCAGTTCTTC	CASSEILAGSYNEQFF
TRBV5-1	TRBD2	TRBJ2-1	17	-	TGCGCCAGCAGCTTGTATCCTAGCGGGAGGGCCACCAATGAGCAGTTCTTC	CASSLYPSGRATNEQFF
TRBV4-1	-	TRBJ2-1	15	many	TGCGCCAGCAGCCCTAGGCCTAGCTCCTACAATGAGCAGTTCTTC	CASSPRPSSYNEQFF
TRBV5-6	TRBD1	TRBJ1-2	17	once	TGTGCCAGCAGCTTGGGGCCGGGACAGGGGTTTAACTATGGCTACACCTTC	CASSLGPGQGFNYGYTF
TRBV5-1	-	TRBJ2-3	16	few	TGCGCCAGCAGCAAGTGGCCCACGGAGGGGACAGATACGCAGTATTTT	CASSKWPTEGTDTQYF
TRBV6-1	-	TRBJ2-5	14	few	TGTGCCAGCAGTGAAGCGGATGAACAAGAGACCCAGTACTTC	CASSEADEQETQYF
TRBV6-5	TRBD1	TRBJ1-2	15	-	TGTGCCAGCAGTTACTCTACAGGGGGCACGGGTGGCTACACCTTC	CASSYSTGGTGGYTF
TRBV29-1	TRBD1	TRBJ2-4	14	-	TGCAGCGTGGAACATGGACAGGGGGCCAACATTCAGTACTTC	CSVEHGQGANIQYF
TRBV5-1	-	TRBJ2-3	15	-	TGCGCCAGCGGGAGCCGGAGGGAGAGCACAGATACGCAGTATTTT	CASGSRRESTDTQYF
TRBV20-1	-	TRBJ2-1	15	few	TGCAGTGCTAGAGCACTCGGGAGTCTCGACAATGAGCAGTTCTTC	CSARALGSLDNEQFF
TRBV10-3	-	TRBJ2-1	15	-	TGTGCCATCAGTGTGTCAGGGAGTGAGGGGCGTGAGCAGTTCTTC	CAISVSGSEGREQFF
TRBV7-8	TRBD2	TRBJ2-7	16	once	TGTGCCAGCAGCTTAGGAAGACTAGCGGGAGACTACGAGCAGTACTTC	CASSLGRLAGDYEQYF
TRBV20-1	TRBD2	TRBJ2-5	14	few	TGCAGTGCTAACAGACTAGCGGGGCAAGAGACCCAGTACTTC	CSANRLAGQETQYF
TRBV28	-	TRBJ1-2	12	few	TGTGCCAGCACCACCGGGCCCTATGGCTACACCTTC	CASTTGPYGYTF
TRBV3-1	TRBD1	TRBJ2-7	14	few	TGTGCCAGCAGCCCGACAGGGCCGGCCTACGAGCAGTACTTC	CASSPTGPAYEQYF
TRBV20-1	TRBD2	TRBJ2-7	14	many	TGCAGTGCTACCAGTCCAGCGGGAGTCTACGAGCAGTACTTC	CSATSPAGVYEQYF
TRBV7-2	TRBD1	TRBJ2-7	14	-	TGTGCCAGCAGTGCTCGGACAGGGGGCCACGAGCAGTACTTC	CASSARTGGHEQYF
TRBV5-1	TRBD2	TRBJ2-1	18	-	TGCGCCAGCAGCCCGTTTCTAGCGGGAGTCCCAGAATACAATGAGCAGTTCTTC	CASSPFLAGVPEYNEQFF
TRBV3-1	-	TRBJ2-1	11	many	TGTGCCAGCAGCCAAGGTTATGAGCAGTTCTTC	CASSQGYEQFF
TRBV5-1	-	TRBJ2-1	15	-	TGCGCCAGCAGCCTTAACCGGGTCCTCGACAATGAGCAGTTCTTC	CASSLNRVLDNEQFF